One and the same sample provided the 22 T cell receptor beta chains below, sequenced in a study of beta chain features in type 1 diabetes. Study-level results: Among all four CD4+ subsets, Type 1 diabetes patients had TCRB CDR3s that were moderately but significantly shorter.

Antigen specificity for these receptors is unknown. The investigators reverse transcribed all of the isolated RNA, so they sequenced expressed TCRB transcripts. Only in-frame clones appear in the TCRdb table, and some are missing; sequencing was by immunoSEQ multiplex PCR. The sample records under 300,000 clones, roughly 20% being singletons. The sample comprised naive CD4+ T cells from blood. These receptors all stem from a woman between 35 and 50 years old with type 1 diabetes.

The chain uses TRBV7-2 and TRBJ2-1; no firm D call. V lost 1 base and J 14 bases, leaving 6 bases between the germline ends. CDR1 and CDR2 from the germline V gene are SGHTA and FQGNSA. The CDR3 totals 10 residues. CDR3 in DNA: TGTGCCAGCAGCTTAGGGCAAAAGTTCTTC. It specifies CASSLGQKFF.

There are a few counts of this clone. The chain links TRBV11-2 to TRBJ1-2; TRBD1 might be the D (5 bases). The CDR3 totals 15 residues. The V and J ends lost 5 bases and 2 bases respectively, with 15 bases between them. The germline V gene encodes CDR1 SGHAT and CDR2 FQNNGV. In DNA, the CDR3 is TGTGCCAGCAGCCCCATGGAGGGACGGAACTATGGCTACACCTTC. Amino acids: CASSPMEGRNYGYTF.

This clone was counted between two and nine times. The chain employs TRBV4-1 and TRBJ2-7; tentatively, D is TRBD2 (5 bases). Trimming took off 5 bases at V and 0 bases at J, with 11 bases between the two ends. Germline-derived CDR1 and CDR2 are MGHRA and YSYEKL. The CDR3 sequence is 14 residues long. CDR3 coding DNA: TGCGCCAGCAGCTCCACCACTAGCTCCTACGAGCAGTACTTC. This translates into CASSSTTSSYEQYF.

The chain is built from TRBV15 and TRBJ1-2; TRBD1 might be the D (6 bases). V was pared by 2 bases and J by 0 bases, with 7 bases between. This CDR3 is built from 14 residues. Germline V gene sequence: CDR1 LNHNV, CDR2 YYDKDF (reference sequence). The CDR3 DNA is TGTGCCACCAGCAGACGGACAGCTAACTATGGCTACACCTTC. It is translated as CATSRRTANYGYTF.

On this clone: In the same sample, other DNA sequences code for this CDR3. CDR3 in amino acids: CASSVGDSNQPQHF. The CDR3 coding sequence is TGTGCCAGCAGCGTAGGCGATAGCAATCAGCCCCAGCATTTT. This chain uses TRBV9 with TRBJ1-5, with unresolved D. This CDR3 has 14 amino acids. The V end was cut by 0 bases, the J end by 0 bases, with 4 bases between. In germline, CDR1 is SGDLS, CDR2 YYNGEE.

The chain joins TRBV19 to TRBJ1-1; maybe TRBD1 (5 bases). This CDR3 has 14 amino acids. The germline V gene encodes CDR1 LNHDA and CDR2 SQIVND (reference sequence). V lost 5 bases to trimming and J lost 0 bases, with 10 bases between them. The CDR3: CASSPQGLNTEAFF. CDR3 coding DNA: TGTGCCAGTAGTCCCCAGGGCTTGAACACTGAAGCTTTCTTT.

The chain joins TRBV28 to TRBJ2-1; TRBD2 might be the D (6 bases). V was clipped by 3 bases and J by 1 base, with 13 bases between them. This CDR3 is 16 amino acids long. Per the germline V gene, CDR1 is MDHEN and CDR2 is SYDVKM. Written as DNA, the CDR3 is TGTGCCAGCAGTTTTGGGCTAGCGAGGTCCTACAATGAGCAGTTCTTC. This codes for CASSFGLARSYNEQFF.

The chain couples TRBV30 to TRBJ1-2, with 7 bases aligning to TRBD1. V was pared by 4 bases and J by 4 bases, with 9 bases of the junction left unmatched. Germline V gives CDR1 GTSNPN, CDR2 SVGIG (reference sequence). This CDR3 region has 14 residues. DNA of the CDR3: TGTGCCTGGACGCATAGGGGGCTCAGCTATGGCTACACCTTC. This codes for CAWTHRGLSYGYTF.

The chain couples TRBV29-1 to TRBJ2-6; D might be TRBD1 (6 bases). The CDR3 contains 16 residues. Trimming pared 6 bases from V and 4 bases from J, leaving 19 bases between. Germline CDR1 and CDR2: SQVTM and ANQGSEA. The CDR3 reads CSVGTLPSGGANVLTF. CDR3 DNA: TGCAGCGTGGGGACACTGCCTTCTGGAGGGGCCAACGTCCTGACTTTC.

V and J are TRBV2 and TRBJ2-7; possibly TRBD2 for D (6 bases). Germline values: CDR1 SNHLY, CDR2 FYNNEI. Trimming cost V 6 bases and J 0 bases, with 15 bases left between them. CDR3 length: 15 amino acids. The CDR3 reads CASSADLSGSYEQYF. CDR3 nucleotide sequence: TGTGCCAGCAGCGCGGACCTTAGCGGCTCCTACGAGCAGTACTTC.

V usage is TRBV5-1 and J usage is TRBJ2-3; TRBD1 aligns across 10 bases. Trimming took 1 base from V and 4 from J; bases not matched to a gene: 6. The CDR3 is made up of 16 amino acids. In germline, CDR1 is SGHRS, CDR2 YFSETQ. In DNA, the CDR3 is TGCGCCAGCAGCTTGCGGACAGGGGGATCAGCAGATACGCAGTATTTT. Its translation: CASSLRTGGSADTQYF.

The chain uses TRBV2 and TRBJ1-5, with 7 positions matching TRBD1. This CDR3 region has 15 residues. In germline, CDR1 is SNHLY, CDR2 FYNNEI. Unmatched junction bases numbered 6, after V lost 5 bases and J lost 2 bases. CDR3 in amino acids: CASSPTGEGNQPQHF. In nucleotides, the CDR3 is TGTGCCAGCAGTCCAACAGGGGAGGGCAATCAGCCCCAGCATTTT.

In DNA, the CDR3 is TGTGCCAGCAGCCTCCAAAGAACTAGCGGGGCCTACAATGAGCAGTTCTTC. This gives the protein CASSLQRTSGAYNEQFF. V usage is TRBV14 and J usage is TRBJ2-1; 10 bases match TRBD2. The germline V gene has CDR1 SGHDN and CDR2 FVKESK. Losses at the gene ends were 4 bases for V and 2 bases for J; bases not matched to a gene: 8. The CDR3 is made up of 17 amino acids.

This clone was found a few times. This chain joins TRBV6-1 and TRBJ1-6; D not resolved. Trimming stripped 8 bases from V and 7 bases from J, with 12 bases between. Germline V lookup: CDR1 MNHNS, CDR2 SASEGT. The CDR3 loop spans 13 amino acids. The CDR3 sequence is CASEAPWNSPLHF. The DNA for the CDR3 is TGTGCCAGCGAGGCCCCGTGGAATTCACCCCTCCACTTT.

The rearrangement links TRBV6-5 to TRBJ2-1; TRBD2 might be the D (5 bases). V lost 6 bases and J 0 bases, leaving 12 bases between the germline ends. The CDR3 has 15 amino acids. Germline V gene sequence: CDR1 MNHEY, CDR2 SVGAGI. CDR3 sequence reads: CASSPEGSSYNEQFF. The CDR3 DNA reads as TGTGCCAGCAGCCCCGAGGGAAGCTCCTACAATGAGCAGTTCTTC.

This sequence joins TRBV16 and TRBJ1-1, with TRBD1 as a possible D gene (6 bases). Per the germline V gene, CDR1 is KGHSY and CDR2 is FQNENV. The V gene lost 4 bases and the J gene lost 5 bases, with 14 bases spanning the gap. The CDR3 spans 14 residues. The DNA of the CDR3 is TGTGCCAGCAGCCCCTGGCAGGGGAGAACTGAAGCTTTCTTT. This gives the protein CASSPWQGRTEAFF.

This clone was seen a single time. The chain combines TRBV28 with TRBJ2-1, with 10 bases aligning to TRBD1. V trimming: 6 bases; J trimming: 6 bases; junction bases outside the gene matches: 5. The CDR3 covers 14 residues. CDR1 and CDR2 (germline): MDHEN, SYDVKM. The CDR3 region is CASRQGQGSNEQFF. The CDR3 region has the DNA TGTGCCAGCAGGCAGGGACAGGGGTCCAATGAGCAGTTCTTC.

In the case of this clone: This sample includes further DNA sequences coding for the same CDR3. The V call is TRBV9, the J call TRBJ2-1; 7 nucleotides match TRBD1. Unmatched junction bases numbered 4, after V lost 0 bases and J lost 4 bases. The CDR3 has 15 residues. CDR1 is SGDLS, CDR2 YYNGEE, per germline. As DNA, the CDR3 is TGTGCCAGCAGCGTAGGAGGGGGCGGGTACAATGAGCAGTTCTTC. Protein: CASSVGGGGYNEQFF.

This sequence joins TRBV15 and TRBJ1-1; D is ambiguous. Trimming left V 0 bases short and J 10 bases short, with 9 bases between. This CDR3 is 12 amino acids long. Germline V lookup: CDR1 LNHNV, CDR2 YYDKDF (reference sequence). The CDR3 nucleotides read TGTGCCACCAGCAGAGAACGGGGAGTAGCTTTCTTT. Its translation is CATSRERGVAFF.

V is TRBV7-9 and J is TRBJ2-6; D gene ambiguous. Trimming removed 5 bases from V and 0 bases from J, with 11 bases in between. This CDR3 is 16 amino acids long. The germline CDR1 and CDR2 sequences are SEHNR and FQNEAQ (reference sequence). CDR3 in amino acids: CASSSQIPSGANVLTF. The CDR3 DNA reads as TGTGCCAGCAGCAGTCAGATCCCCTCTGGGGCCAACGTCCTGACTTTC.

V and J are TRBV2 and TRBJ2-3, with 7 bases that match TRBD2. The CDR3 is 15 amino acids. The trim removed 3 bases at V and 2 bases at J, leaving 5 bases unmatched. From germline, CDR1 is SNHLY and CDR2 FYNNEI. CDR3 DNA: TGTGCCAGCAGTGATCTGCGGGAGTCCACAGATACGCAGTATTTT. Translating gives CASSDLRESTDTQYF. Full variable domain (missing parts from reference TRBV2 and TRBJ2-3): EPEVTQTPSHQVTQMGQEVILRCVPISNHLYFYWYRQILGQKVEFLVSFYNNEISEKSEIFDDQFSVERPDGSNFTLKIRSTKLEDSAMYFCASSDLRESTDTQYFGPGTRLTVL.

This clone was recorded a few times. The V gene is TRBV29-1, the J gene TRBJ2-5; the D gene is possibly TRBD1 (5 bases). This CDR3 is built from 13 residues. Trimming removed 4 bases at V and 11 bases at J, with 20 bases between. Germline CDR1 reads SQVTM; CDR2 reads ANQGSEA. The CDR3 sequence: CSVVGDSETGQYF. CDR3 nucleotide sequence: TGCAGCGTTGTTGGAGACAGTGAAACGGGTCAGTACTTC.